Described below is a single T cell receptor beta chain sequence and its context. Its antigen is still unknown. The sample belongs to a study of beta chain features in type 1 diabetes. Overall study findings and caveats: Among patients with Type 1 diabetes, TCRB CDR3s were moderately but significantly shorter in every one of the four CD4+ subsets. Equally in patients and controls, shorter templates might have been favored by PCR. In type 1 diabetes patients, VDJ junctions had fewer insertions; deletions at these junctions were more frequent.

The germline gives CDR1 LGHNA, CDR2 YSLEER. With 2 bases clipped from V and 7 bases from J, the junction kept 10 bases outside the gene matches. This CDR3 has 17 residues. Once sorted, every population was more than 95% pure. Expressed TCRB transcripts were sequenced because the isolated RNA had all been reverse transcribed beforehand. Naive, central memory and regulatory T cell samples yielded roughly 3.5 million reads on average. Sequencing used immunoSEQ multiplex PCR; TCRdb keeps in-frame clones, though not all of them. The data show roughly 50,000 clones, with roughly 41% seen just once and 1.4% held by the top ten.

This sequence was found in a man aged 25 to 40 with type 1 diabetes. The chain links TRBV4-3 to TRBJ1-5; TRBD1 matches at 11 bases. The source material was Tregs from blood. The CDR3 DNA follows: TGCGCCAGCAGCCAACATGTCCGGACAGGGGGCCTCCAGCCCCAGCATTTT. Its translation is CASSQHVRTGGLQPQHF.